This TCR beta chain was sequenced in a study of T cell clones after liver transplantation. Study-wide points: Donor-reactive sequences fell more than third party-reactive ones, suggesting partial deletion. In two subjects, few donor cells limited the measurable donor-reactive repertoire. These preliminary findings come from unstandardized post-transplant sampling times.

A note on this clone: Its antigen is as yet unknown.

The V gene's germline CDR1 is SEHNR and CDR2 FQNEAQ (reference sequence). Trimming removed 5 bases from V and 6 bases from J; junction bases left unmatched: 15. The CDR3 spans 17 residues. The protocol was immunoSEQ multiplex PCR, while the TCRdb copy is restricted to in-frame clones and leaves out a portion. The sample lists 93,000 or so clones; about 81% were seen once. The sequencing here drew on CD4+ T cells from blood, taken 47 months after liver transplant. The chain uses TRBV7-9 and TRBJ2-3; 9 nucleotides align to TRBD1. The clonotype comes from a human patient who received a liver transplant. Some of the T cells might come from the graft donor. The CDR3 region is CASSRSAGTGRSDTQYF. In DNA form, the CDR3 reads TGTGCCAGCAGCCGATCGGCCGGGACAGGGCGGTCGGATACGCAGTATTTT.